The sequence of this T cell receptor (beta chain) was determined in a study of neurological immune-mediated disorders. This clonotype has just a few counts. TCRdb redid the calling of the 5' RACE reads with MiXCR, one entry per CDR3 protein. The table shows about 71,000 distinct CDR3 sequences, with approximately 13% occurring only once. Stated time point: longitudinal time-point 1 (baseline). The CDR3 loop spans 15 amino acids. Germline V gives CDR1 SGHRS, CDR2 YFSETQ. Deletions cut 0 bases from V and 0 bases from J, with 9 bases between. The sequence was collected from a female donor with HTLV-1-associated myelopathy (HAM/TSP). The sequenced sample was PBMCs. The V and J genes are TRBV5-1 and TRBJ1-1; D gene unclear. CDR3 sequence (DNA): TGCGCCAGCAGCTTGGCCTCAGGCCTGAACACTGAAGCTTTCTTT. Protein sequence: CASSLASGLNTEAFF.